This TCR beta chain was obtained from a study of regulatory T cells in long-lasting Graves disease. General observations from the study: Newly diagnosed patients shared around 910 public clonotypes; persistent patients shared around 2,500.

Both iRepertoire HTBI primers and Arm-PCR of CDR3 regions were used to build the TCR beta libraries. TCRdb ran MiXCR on the multiplex PCR reads and lists one entry per CDR3 protein. The sample shows about 430,000 distinct CDR3 sequences, 15% of them seen only once. Regarding time point: newly diagnosed GD, antithyroid drugs for less than 3 months. Extracted RNA from PBMCs served as the source of the TCR library. This clonotype was recorded a few times. Its antigen is currently unknown. Mismatch with germline at one junction end may stem from a read error. The sample also formed part of further work on T cells in Graves' hyperthyroidism and ophthalmopathy. In that study: Initially, a first-round RT-PCR of the TCR CDR3 employed the HTBI primer set.

Here the sequenced sample was peripheral blood mononuclear cells (PBMCs), taken at new diagnosis, from a patient treated with antithyroid drugs. The sequence derives from a woman aged 40 to 50 with Graves disease.

CDR3 protein: CASSPSTARRETQYF. The DNA for the CDR3 is TGTGCTAGCAGCCCCAGTACAGCGCGGCGGGAGACCCAGTACTTC. This chain connects TRBV7-7 to TRBJ2-5; no clear D gene. This CDR3 is built from 15 residues. CDR1 SSHAT and CDR2 FNYEAQ come from the germline V gene (reference sequence). Based on the CDR3 plus reference TRBV7-7 and TRBJ2-5, the full variable domain is GAGVSQSPRYKVTKRGQDVTLRCDPISSHATLYWYQQALGQGPEFLTYFNYEAQPDKSGLPSDRFSAERPEGSISTLTIQRTEQRDSAMYRCASSPSTARRETQYFGPGTRLLVL.